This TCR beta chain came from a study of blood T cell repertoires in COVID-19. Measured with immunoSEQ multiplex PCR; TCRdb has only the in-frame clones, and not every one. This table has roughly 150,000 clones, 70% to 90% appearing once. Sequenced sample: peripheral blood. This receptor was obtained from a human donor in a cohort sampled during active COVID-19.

The CDR3 nucleotides are TGTGCCAGCAGCTCAGGACTAGCGGGGGACTCCTACGAGCAGTACTTC. Encoded protein: CASSSGLAGDSYEQYF. The chain employs TRBV7-6 and TRBJ2-7; 13 nucleotides match TRBD2. The V gene's germline CDR1 is SGHVS and CDR2 FNYEAQ. The CDR3 has 16 amino acids. V trimming: 4 bases; J trimming: 0 bases; junction bases outside the gene matches: 3. Full variable domain (remainder filled in from reference TRBV7-6 and TRBJ2-7): GAGVSQSPRYKVTKRGQDVALRCDPISGHVSLYWYRQALGQGPEFLTYFNYEAQQDKSGLPNDRFSAERPEGSISTLTIQRTEQRDSAMYRCASSSGLAGDSYEQYFGPGTRLTVT.